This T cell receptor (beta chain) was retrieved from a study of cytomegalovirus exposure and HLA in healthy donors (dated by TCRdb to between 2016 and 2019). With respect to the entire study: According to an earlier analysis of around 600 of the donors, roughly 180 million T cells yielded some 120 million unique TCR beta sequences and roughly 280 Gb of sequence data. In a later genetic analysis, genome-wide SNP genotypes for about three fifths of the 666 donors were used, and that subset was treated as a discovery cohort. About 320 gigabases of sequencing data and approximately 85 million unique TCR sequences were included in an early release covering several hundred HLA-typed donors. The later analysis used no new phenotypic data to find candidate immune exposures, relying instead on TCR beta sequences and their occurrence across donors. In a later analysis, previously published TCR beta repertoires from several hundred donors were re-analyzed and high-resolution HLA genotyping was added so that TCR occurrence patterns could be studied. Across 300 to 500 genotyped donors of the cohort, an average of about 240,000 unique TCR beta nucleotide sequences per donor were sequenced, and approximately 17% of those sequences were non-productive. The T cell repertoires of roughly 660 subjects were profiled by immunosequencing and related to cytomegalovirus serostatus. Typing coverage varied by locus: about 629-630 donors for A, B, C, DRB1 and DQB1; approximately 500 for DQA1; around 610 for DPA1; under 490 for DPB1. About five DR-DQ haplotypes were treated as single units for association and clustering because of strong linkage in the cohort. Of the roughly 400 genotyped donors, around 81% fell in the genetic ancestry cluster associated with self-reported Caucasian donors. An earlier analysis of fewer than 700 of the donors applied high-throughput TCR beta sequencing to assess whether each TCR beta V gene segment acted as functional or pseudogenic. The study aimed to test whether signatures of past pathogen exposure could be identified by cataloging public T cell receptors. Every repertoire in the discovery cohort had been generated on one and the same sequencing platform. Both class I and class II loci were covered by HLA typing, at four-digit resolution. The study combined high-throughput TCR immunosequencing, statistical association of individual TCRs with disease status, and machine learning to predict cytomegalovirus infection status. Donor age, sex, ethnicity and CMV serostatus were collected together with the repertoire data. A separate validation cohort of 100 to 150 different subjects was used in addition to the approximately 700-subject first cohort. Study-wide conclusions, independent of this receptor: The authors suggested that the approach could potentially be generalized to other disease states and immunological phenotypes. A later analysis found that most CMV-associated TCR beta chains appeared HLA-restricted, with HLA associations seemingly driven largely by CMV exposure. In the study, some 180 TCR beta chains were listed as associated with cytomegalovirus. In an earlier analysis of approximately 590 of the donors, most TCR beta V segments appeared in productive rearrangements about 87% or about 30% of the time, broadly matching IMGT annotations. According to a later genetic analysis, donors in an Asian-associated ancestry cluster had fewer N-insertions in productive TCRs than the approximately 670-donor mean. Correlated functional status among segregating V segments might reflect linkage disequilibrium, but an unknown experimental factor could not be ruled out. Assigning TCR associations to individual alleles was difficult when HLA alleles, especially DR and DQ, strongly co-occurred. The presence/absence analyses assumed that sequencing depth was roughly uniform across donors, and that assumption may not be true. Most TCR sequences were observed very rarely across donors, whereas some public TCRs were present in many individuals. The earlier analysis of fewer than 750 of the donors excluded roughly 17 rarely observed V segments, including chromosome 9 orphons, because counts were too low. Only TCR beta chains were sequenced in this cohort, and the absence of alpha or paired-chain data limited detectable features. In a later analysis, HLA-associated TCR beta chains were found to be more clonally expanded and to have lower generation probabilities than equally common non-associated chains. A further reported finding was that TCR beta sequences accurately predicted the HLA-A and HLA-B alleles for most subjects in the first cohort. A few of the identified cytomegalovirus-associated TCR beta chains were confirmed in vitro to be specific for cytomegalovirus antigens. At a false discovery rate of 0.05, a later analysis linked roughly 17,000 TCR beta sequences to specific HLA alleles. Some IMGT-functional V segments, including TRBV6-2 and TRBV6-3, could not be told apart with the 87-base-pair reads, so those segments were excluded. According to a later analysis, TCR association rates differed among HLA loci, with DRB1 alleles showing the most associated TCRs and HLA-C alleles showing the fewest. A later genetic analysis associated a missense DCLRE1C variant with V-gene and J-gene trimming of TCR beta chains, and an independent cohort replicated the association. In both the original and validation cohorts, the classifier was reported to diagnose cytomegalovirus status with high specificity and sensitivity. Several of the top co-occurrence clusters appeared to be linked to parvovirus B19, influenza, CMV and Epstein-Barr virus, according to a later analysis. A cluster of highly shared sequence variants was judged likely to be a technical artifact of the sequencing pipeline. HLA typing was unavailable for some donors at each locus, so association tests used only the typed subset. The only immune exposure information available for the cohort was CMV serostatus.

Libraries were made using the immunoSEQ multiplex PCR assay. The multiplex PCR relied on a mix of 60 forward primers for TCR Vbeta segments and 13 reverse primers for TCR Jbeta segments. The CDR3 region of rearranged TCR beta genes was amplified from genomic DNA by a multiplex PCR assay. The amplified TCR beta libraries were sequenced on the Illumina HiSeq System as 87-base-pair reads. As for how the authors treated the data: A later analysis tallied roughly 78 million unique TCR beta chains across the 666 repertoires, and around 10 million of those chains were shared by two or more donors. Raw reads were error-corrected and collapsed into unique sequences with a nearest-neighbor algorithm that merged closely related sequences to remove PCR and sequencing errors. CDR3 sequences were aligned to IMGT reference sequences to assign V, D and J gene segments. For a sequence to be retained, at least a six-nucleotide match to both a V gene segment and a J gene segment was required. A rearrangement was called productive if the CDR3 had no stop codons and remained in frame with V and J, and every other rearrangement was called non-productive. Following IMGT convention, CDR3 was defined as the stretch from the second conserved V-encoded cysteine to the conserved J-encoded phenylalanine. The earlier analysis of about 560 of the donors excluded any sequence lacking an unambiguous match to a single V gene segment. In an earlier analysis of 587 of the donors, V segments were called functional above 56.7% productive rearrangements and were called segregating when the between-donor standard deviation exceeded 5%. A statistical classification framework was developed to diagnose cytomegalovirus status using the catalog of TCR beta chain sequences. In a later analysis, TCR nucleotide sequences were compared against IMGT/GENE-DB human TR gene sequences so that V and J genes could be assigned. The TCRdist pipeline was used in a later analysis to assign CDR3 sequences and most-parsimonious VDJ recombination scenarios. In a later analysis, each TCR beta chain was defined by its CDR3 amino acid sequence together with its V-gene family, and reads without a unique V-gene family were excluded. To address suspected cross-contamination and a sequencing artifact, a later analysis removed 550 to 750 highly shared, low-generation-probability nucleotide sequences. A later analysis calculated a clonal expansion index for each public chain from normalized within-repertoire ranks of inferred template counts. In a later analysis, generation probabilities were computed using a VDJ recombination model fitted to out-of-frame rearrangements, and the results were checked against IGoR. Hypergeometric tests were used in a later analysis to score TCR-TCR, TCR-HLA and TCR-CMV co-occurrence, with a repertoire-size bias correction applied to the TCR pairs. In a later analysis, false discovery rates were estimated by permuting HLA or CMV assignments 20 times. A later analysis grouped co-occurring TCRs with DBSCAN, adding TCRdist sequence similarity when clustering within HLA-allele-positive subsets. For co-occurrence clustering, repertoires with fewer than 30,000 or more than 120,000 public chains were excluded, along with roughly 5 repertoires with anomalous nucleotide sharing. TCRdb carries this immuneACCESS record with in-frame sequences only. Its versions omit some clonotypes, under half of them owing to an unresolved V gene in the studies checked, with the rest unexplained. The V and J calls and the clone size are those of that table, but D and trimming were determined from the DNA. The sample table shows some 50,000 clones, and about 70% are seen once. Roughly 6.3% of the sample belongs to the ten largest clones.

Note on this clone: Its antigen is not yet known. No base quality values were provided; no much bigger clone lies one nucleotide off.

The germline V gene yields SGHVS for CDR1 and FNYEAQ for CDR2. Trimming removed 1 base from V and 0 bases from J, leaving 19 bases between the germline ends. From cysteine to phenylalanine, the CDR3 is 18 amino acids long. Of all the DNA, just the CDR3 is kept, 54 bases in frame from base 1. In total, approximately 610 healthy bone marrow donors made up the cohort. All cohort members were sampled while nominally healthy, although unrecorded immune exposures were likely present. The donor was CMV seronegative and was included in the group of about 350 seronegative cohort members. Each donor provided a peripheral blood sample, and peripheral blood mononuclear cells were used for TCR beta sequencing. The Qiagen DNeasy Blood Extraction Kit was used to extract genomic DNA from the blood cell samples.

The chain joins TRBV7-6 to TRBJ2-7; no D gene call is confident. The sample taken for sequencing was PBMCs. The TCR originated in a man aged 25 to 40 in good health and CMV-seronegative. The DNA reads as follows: TGTGCCAGCAGCTTAGAACCATCCACAGCAAGCCTCTCCTACGAGCAGTACTTC. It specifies CASSLEPSTASLSYEQYF.